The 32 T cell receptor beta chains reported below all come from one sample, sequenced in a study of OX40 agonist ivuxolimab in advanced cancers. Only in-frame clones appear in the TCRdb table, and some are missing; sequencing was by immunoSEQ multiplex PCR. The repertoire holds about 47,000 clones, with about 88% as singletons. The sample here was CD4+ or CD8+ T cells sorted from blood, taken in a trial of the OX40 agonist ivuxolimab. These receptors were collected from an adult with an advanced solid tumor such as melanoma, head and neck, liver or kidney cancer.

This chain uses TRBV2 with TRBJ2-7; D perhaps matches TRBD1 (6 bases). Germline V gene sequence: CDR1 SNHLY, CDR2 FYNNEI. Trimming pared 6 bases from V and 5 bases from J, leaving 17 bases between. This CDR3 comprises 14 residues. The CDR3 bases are TGTGCCAGCAGACTACTAATAACAGGGAACGAGCAGTACTTC. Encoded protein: CASRLLITGNEQYF.

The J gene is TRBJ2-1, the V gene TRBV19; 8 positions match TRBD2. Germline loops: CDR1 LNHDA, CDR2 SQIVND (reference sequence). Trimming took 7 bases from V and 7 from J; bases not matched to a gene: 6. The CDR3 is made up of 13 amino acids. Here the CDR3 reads CASTAGVGNEQFF. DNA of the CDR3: TGTGCCAGTACAGCGGGAGTAGGGAATGAGCAGTTCTTC.

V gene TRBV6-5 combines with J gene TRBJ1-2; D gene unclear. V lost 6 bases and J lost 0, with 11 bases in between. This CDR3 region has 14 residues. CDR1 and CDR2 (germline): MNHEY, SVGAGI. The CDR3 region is CASSLGRTNYGYTF. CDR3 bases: TGTGCCAGCAGCCTAGGACGAACTAACTATGGCTACACCTTC.

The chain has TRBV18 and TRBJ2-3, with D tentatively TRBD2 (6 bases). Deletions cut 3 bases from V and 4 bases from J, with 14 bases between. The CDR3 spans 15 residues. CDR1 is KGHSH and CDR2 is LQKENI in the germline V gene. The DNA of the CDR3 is TGTGCCAGCTCACCTAGCGGCGAAGGCGCAGATACGCAGTATTTT. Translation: CASSPSGEGADTQYF.

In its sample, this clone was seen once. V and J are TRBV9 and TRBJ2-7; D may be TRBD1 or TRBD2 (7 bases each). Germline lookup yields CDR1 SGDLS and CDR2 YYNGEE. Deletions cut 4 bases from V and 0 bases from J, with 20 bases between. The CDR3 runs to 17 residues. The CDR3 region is CASSPGGGRTGSYEQYF. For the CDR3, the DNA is TGTGCCAGCAGCCCAGGGGGAGGGAGGACGGGCTCCTACGAGCAGTACTTC.

The CDR3 coding sequence is TGTGCCAGCAGCTCGCCGGGACTAGCAGGTGATACGCAGTATTTT. Translation: CASSSPGLAGDTQYF. The chain uses TRBV5-4 and TRBJ2-3; TRBD2 matches 9 bases. Germline CDR1 is SGHNT and CDR2 is YYREEE (reference sequence). V trimming: 3 bases; J trimming: 6 bases; junction bases outside the gene matches: 8. The CDR3 extends over 15 amino acids. Combining the CDR3 with reference TRBV5-4 and TRBJ2-3 gives the whole variable domain ETGVTQSPTHLIKTRGQQVTLRCSSQSGHNTVSWYQQALGQGPQFIFQYYREEENGRGNFPPRFSGLQFPNYSSELNVNALELDDSALYLCASSSPGLAGDTQYFGPGTRLTVL.

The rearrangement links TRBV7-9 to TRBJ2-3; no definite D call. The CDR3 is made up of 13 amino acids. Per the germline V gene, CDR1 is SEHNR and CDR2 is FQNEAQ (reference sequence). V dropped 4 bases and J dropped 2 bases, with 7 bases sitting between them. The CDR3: CASSSGNTDTQYF. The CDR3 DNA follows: TGTGCCAGCAGCTCGGGTAACACAGATACGCAGTATTTT.

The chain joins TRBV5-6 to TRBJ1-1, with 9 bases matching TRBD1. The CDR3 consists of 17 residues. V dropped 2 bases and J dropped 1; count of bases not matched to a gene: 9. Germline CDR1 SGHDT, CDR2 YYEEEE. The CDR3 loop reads CASSLGDRGDGNTEAFF. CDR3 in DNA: TGTGCCAGCAGCTTAGGCGACAGGGGGGATGGGAACACTGAAGCTTTCTTT.

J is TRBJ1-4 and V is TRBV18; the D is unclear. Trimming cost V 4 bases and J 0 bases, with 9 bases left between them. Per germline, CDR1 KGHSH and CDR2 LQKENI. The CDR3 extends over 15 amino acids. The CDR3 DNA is TGTGCCAGCTCACTGACGGCAACAACTAATGAAAAACTGTTTTTT. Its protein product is CASSLTATTNEKLFF. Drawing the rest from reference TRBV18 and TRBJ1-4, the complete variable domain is NAGVMQNPRHLVRRRGQEARLRCSPMKGHSHVYWYRQLPEEGLKFMVYLQKENIIDESGMPKERFSAEFPKEGPSILRIQQVVRGDSAAYFCASSLTATTNEKLFFGSGTQLSVL.

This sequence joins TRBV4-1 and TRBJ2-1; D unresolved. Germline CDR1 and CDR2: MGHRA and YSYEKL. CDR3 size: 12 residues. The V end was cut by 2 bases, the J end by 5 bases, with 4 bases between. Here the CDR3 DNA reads TGCGCCAGCAGCCAAATCCACAATGAGCAGTTCTTC. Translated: CASSQIHNEQFF.

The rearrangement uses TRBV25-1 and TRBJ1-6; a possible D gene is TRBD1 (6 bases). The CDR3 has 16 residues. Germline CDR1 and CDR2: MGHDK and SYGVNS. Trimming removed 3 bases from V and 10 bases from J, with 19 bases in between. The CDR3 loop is CASSDPHNRVGSPLHF. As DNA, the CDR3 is TGTGCCAGCAGTGACCCTCACAACAGGGTTGGGTCACCCCTCCACTTT. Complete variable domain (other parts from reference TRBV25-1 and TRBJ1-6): EADIYQTPRYLVIGTGKKITLECSQTMGHDKMYWYQQDPGMELHLIHYSYGVNSTEKGDLSSESTVSRIRTEHFPLTLESARPSHTSQYLCASSDPHNRVGSPLHFGNGTRLTVT.

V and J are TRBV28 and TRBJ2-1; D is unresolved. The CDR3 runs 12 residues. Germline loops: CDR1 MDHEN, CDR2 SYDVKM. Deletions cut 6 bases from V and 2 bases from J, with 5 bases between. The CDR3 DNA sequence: TGTGCCAGCAGCGGAGCCTACAATGAGCAGTTCTTC. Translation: CASSGAYNEQFF.

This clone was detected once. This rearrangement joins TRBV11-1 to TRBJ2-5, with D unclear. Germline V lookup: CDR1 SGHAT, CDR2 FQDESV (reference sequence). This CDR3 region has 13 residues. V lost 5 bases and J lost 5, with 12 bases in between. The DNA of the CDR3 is TGTGCCAGCAGCCCCAGGACGTGGGAGACCCAGTACTTC. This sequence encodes CASSPRTWETQYF. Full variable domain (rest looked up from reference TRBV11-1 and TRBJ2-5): EAEVAQSPRYKITEKSQAVAFWCDPISGHATLYWYRQILGQGPELLVQFQDESVVDDSQLPKDRFSAERLKGVDSTLKIQPAELGDSAMYLCASSPRTWETQYFGPGTRLLVL.

The CDR3 reads CASSTPRGTGELFF. In DNA form, the CDR3 reads TGTGCCAGTAGTACACCCAGGGGTACCGGGGAGCTGTTTTTT. The rearrangement joins TRBV19 to TRBJ2-2, with D tentatively TRBD1 (6 bases). Germline-derived CDR1 and CDR2 are LNHDA and SQIVND (reference sequence). V lost 4 bases to trimming and J lost 5 bases, with 11 bases between them. The CDR3 consists of 14 residues. Looking up the rest from reference TRBV19 and TRBJ2-2 gives the full variable domain: DGGITQSPKYLFRKEGQNVTLSCEQNLNHDAMYWYRQDPGQGLRLIYYSQIVNDFQKGDIAEGYSVSREKKESFPLTVTSAQKNPTAFYLCASSTPRGTGELFFGEGSRLTVL.

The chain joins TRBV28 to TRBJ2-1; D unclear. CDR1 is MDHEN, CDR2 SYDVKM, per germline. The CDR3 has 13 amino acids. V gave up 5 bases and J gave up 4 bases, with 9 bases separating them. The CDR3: CASSPIGYNEQFF. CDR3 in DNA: TGTGCCAGCAGTCCGATTGGGTACAATGAGCAGTTCTTC. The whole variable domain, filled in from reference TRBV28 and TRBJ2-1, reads DVKVTQSSRYLVKRTGEKVFLECVQDMDHENMFWYRQDPGLGLRLIYFSYDVKMKEKGDIPEGYSVSREKKERFSLILESASTNQTSMYLCASSPIGYNEQFFGPGTRLTVL.

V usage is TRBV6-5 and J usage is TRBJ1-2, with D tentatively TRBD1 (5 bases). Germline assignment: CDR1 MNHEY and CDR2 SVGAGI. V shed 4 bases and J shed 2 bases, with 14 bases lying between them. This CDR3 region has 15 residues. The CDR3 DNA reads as TGTGCCAGCAGTTCACGGGACCCCGCGAACTATGGCTACACCTTC. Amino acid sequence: CASSSRDPANYGYTF.

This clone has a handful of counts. The CDR3 protein is CASSFAGDPSGANVLTF. CDR3 bases: TGTGCCAGCAGTTTTGCAGGGGATCCCTCTGGGGCCAACGTCCTGACTTTC. The rearrangement joins TRBV28 to TRBJ2-6; perhaps TRBD1 as D (6 bases). The CDR3 has 17 amino acids. Looked up from germline, CDR1 is MDHEN and CDR2 is SYDVKM. The V end was cut by 3 bases, the J end by 0 bases, with 12 bases between.

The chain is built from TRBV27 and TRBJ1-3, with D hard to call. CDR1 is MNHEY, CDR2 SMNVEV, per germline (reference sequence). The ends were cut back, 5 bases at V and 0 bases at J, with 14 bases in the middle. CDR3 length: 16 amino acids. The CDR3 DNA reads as TGTGCCAGCAGTATGATCGGGCCTGGCTCTGGAAACACCATATATTTT. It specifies CASSMIGPGSGNTIYF.

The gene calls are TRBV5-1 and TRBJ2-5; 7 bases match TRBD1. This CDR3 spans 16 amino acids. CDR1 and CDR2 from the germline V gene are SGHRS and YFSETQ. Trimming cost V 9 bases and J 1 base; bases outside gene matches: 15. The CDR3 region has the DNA TGCGCCACCAAAAGGGAACCCGGGACAGCCCAAGAGACCCAGTACTTC. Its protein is CATKREPGTAQETQYF.

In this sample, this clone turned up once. The CDR3 protein is CASSPDRSETQYF. CDR3 coding DNA: TGTGCCAGCAGCCCGGACAGGTCGGAGACCCAGTACTTC. The V call is TRBV5-4, the J call TRBJ2-5; the match to TRBD1 covers 7 bases. The CDR3 has 13 amino acids. Germline trimming cut 4 bases from V and 5 bases from J; bases unmatched to any gene: 5. The germline gives CDR1 SGHNT, CDR2 YYREEE (reference sequence). The full variable domain, in which reference TRBV5-4 and TRBJ2-5 provide the parts outside the CDR3, is ETGVTQSPTHLIKTRGQQVTLRCSSQSGHNTVSWYQQALGQGPQFIFQYYREEENGRGNFPPRFSGLQFPNYSSELNVNALELDDSALYLCASSPDRSETQYFGPGTRLLVL.

The CDR3 is CASSSPNTGSNYGYTF. Here the CDR3 DNA reads TGTGCCAGCAGCTCACCTAATACGGGGAGTAACTATGGCTACACCTTC. The chain couples TRBV28 to TRBJ1-2; D gene unclear. V was shortened by 6 bases and J by 1 base, with 18 bases between the two germline ends. Germline loops: CDR1 MDHEN, CDR2 SYDVKM. This CDR3 is built from 16 residues.

The CDR3 DNA reads as TGTGCCAGCAGCGTAGGATTGGGACAGGGTGGCCACGAGCAGTACTTC. This gives the protein CASSVGLGQGGHEQYF. The rearrangement uses TRBV9 and TRBJ2-7; TRBD1 matches 9 bases. This CDR3 contains 16 residues. V lost 0 bases to trimming and J lost 5 bases; unmatched junction nucleotides: 9. Per germline, CDR1 SGDLS and CDR2 YYNGEE. Full variable domain (remainder filled in from reference TRBV9 and TRBJ2-7): DSGVTQTPKHLITATGQRVTLRCSPRSGDLSVYWYQQSLDQGLQFLIQYYNGEERAKGNILERFSAQQFPDLHSELNLSSLELGDSALYFCASSVGLGQGGHEQYFGPGTRLTVT.

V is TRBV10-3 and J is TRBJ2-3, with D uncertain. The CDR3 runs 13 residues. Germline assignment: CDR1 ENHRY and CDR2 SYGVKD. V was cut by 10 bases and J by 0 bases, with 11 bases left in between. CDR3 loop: CASQDPSTDTQYF. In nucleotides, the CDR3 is TGTGCCAGCCAAGACCCTAGCACAGATACGCAGTATTTT.

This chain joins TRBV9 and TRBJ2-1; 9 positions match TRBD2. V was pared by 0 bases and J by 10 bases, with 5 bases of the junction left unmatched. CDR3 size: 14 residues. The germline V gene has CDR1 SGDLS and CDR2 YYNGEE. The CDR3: CASSVGLAGSEQFF. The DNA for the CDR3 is TGTGCCAGCAGCGTAGGCCTAGCGGGAAGCGAGCAGTTCTTC.

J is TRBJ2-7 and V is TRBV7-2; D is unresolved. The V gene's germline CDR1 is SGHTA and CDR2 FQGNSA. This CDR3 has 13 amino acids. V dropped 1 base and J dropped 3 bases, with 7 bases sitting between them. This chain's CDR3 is CASSLVGDYEQYF. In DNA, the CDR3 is TGTGCCAGCAGCTTAGTGGGTGACTACGAGCAGTACTTC.

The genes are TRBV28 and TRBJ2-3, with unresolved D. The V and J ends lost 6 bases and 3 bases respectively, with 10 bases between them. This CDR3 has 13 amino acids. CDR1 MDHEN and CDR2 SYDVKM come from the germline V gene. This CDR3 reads CASSPPKTDTQYF. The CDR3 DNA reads TGTGCCAGCAGCCCCCCCAAAACAGATACGCAGTATTTT.

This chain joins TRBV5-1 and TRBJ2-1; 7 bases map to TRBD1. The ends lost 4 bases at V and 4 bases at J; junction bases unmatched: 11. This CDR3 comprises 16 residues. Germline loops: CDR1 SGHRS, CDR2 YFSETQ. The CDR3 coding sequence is TGCGCCAGCAGCCCTCGAGGGGACAGCCTATACAATGAGCAGTTCTTC. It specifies CASSPRGDSLYNEQFF.

CDR3 region: CASSWAGTSGSREQFF. The DNA for the CDR3 is TGTGCCAGCAGCTGGGCTGGGACTAGCGGGAGTCGCGAGCAGTTCTTC. This chain uses TRBV7-2 with TRBJ2-1; 14 positions agree with TRBD2. Germline values: CDR1 SGHTA, CDR2 FQGNSA. J was trimmed by 10 bases and V by 4 bases; bases with no gene match: 9. The CDR3 runs 16 residues.

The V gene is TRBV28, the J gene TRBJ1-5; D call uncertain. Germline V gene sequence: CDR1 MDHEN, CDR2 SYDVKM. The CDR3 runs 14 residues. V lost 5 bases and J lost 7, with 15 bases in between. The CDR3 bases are TGTGCCAGCAGTCCTACCTTGGGCCGCCAGCCCCAGCATTTT. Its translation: CASSPTLGRQPQHF.

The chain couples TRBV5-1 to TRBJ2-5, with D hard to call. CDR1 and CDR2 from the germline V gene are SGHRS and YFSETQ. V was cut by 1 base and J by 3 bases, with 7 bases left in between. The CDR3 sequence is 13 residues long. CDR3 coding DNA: TGCGCCAGCAGCTTGAACGCTGAAGAGACCCAGTACTTC. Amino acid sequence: CASSLNAEETQYF.

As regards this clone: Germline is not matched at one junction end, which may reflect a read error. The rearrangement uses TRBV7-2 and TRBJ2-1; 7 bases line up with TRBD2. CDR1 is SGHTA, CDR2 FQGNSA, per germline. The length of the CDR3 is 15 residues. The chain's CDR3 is CASTLLAPSYNEQFF. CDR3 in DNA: TGTGCCAGCACCTTACTAGCGCCCTCCTACAATGAGCAGTTCTTC.

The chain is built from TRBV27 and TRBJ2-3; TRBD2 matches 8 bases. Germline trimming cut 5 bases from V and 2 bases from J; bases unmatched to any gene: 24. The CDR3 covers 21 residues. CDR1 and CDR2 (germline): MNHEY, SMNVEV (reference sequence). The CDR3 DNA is TGTGCCAGCAGTCCCGGACGGAAGGGACTAGTGGCCTCACAAGTCACAGATACGCAGTATTTT. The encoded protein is CASSPGRKGLVASQVTDTQYF.